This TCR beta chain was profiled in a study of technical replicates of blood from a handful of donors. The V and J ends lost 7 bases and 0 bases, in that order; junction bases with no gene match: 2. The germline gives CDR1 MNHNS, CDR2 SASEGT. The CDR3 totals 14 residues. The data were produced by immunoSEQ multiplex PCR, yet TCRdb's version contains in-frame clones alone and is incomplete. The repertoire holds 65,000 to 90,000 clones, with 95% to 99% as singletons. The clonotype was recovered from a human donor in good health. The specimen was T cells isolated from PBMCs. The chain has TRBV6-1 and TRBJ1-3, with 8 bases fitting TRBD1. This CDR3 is CASKGQVSGNTIYF. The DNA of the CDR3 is TGTGCCAGCAAGGGACAGGTCTCTGGAAACACCATATATTTT.